One sample yielded the 2 T cell receptor delta chains listed below, sequenced in a study of Vδ1+ human thymocytes. Study-wide findings and caveats: Thymic TRG and TRD repertoires appeared highly polyclonal.

The template was reverse-transcribed extracted RNA. Multiplex PCR used pooled V-gene forward primers and a constant-region reverse primer to amplify CDR3s. TCRdb processed the multiplex PCR reads again with the CATT caller. Seen here are about 25,000 delta-chain clones, 25% to 30% observed once, and the top ten hold roughly 1.5%. These TCRs' antigens remain unknown. Sequenced sample: Vdelta1+ gamma-delta thymocytes from the thymus. The subset is: FACS-sorted CD3+ TCRalphabeta- TCRVdelta1+ TCRVdelta2- thymocytes. The source is a boy under two years old who had congenital heart surgery.

This clone was counted a few times. The J gene is TRDJ1, the V gene TRDV1, with 8 bases lining up with TRDD3. The germline CDR1 and CDR2 sequences are TSWWSYY and QGS. V lost 4 bases to trimming and J lost 3 bases; unmatched junction nucleotides: 16. The CDR3 is 18 amino acids. The CDR3 DNA is TGTGCTCTTGGGGGTCACCCTATCTGGGGATACCGTTCCGATAAACTCATCTTT. This sequence encodes CALGGHPIWGYRSDKLIF.

This clone was detected many times. This chain connects TRDV1 to TRDJ1; tentative D call: TRDD3 (6 bases). This CDR3 is 22 amino acids long. CDR1 TSWWSYY and CDR2 QGS come from the germline V gene. V was clipped by 2 bases and J by 0 bases, with 31 bases between them. CDR3: CALGEGGTRSPGVPKYTDKLIF. The CDR3 DNA reads TGTGCTCTTGGGGAAGGGGGGACCCGATCACCGGGGGTACCCAAGTACACCGATAAACTCATCTTT.